A selection of T cell receptor beta chains follows, all from one sample in a study of regulatory T cells in long-lasting Graves disease. TCRdb called the multiplex PCR reads again in MiXCR, with one record for every CDR3 protein. The repertoire holds about 400,000 distinct CDR3 sequences, with roughly 16% as singletons. The same data also went into a second study, on T cells in Graves' hyperthyroidism and ophthalmopathy.

The source material was peripheral blood mononuclear cells (PBMCs), sampled at new diagnosis, from a patient treated with antithyroid drugs. The receptors originated from a woman aged 18-29 years with Graves disease. CDR3s include the opening cysteine and the closing phenylalanine or tryptophan. A D gene is named only where the DNA matches it firmly. Size is stated for part of the rows, as once, few or many counts, or as a class when the clone is expanded.

TRBD1	TRBV5-1	TRBJ1-2	15	NA	TGCGCCAGCAGCTTGTCGCCAGGGGGCCAGTATGGCTACACCTTC	CASSLSPGGQYGYTF
TRBD2	TRBV6-2/TRBV6-3	TRBJ2-3	17	NA	TGTGCCAGCAGCACTAGCGGGGGCCCTGAGACCTTAGATACGCAGTATTTT	CASSTSGGPETLDTQYF
NA	TRBV28	TRBJ2-5	13	many	TGTGCCAGCAGTTTACGGGCCAGGTGGGCCCAGTACTTC	CASSLRARWAQYF
NA	TRBV12-3/TRBV12-4	TRBJ1-5	14	NA	TGTGCCAGCAGTCTCGGCCCCAAGGGTCAGCCCCAGCATTTT	CASSLGPKGQPQHF
NA	TRBV18	TRBJ1-1	16	few	TGTGCCAGCTCACCACTAATGGGGGCAGGGAACACTGAAGCTTTCTTT	CASSPLMGAGNTEAFF
TRBD1	TRBV18	TRBJ2-2	16	many	TGTGCCAGCTCACCGTCTCAGGACAGGGCGGCCGGGGAGCTGTTTTTT	CASSPSQDRAAGELFF
NA	TRBV10-3	TRBJ2-7	16	NA	TGTGCCATCAGTGACCAACCAGGGGTAAGCTCCTACGAGCAGTACTTC	CAISDQPGVSSYEQYF
TRBD1	TRBV20-1	TRBJ2-2	17	many	TGCAGTGCTAGAGATCCTAGGCAGGGGGCGAACACCGGGGAGCTGTTTTTT	CSARDPRQGANTGELFF
NA	TRBV13	TRBJ1-1	15	few	TGTGCCAGCAGCTGGGTAAGGGAATCCAACACTGAAGCTTTCTTT	CASSWVRESNTEAFF
NA	TRBV2	TRBJ2-2	13	many	TGTGCCGGGCAAAGGGAACATACCGGGGAGCTGTTTTTT	CAGQREHTGELFF
NA	TRBV6-1	TRBJ1-6	17	many	TGTGCCAGCAGTGGCGGAGATCGAGGGCGCTATAATTCACCCCTCCACTTT	CASSGGDRGRYNSPLHF
NA	TRBV28	TRBJ1-2	15	many	TGTGCCAGCAGTTTCCCTCGAGACGGGAGATATGGCTACACCTTC	CASSFPRDGRYGYTF
NA	TRBV9	TRBJ2-3	15	NA	TGTGCCAGCAGCGTCGGACTGGATGGCACAGATACGCAGTATTTT	CASSVGLDGTDTQYF
NA	TRBV29-1	TRBJ1-2	13	many	TGCAGCGTTGAAGAGGAGGGGAACTATGGCTACACCTTC	CSVEEEGNYGYTF
NA	TRBV3-1	TRBJ2-2	20	many	TGTGCCAGCAGCCAAGTGCTCCCCAGACTAAGACAGATGTCGCCCGGGGAGCTGTTTTTT	CASSQVLPRLRQMSPGELFF
NA	TRBV12-3/TRBV12-4	TRBJ2-7	13	few	TGTGCCAGCAGTTTATATTGGGGCTACGAGCAGTACTTC	CASSLYWGYEQYF
NA	TRBV28	TRBJ1-1	16	few	TGTGCCAGCAGCTCGAGTACCGGGACGGCGAACACTGAAGCTTTCTTT	CASSSSTGTANTEAFF
NA	TRBV6-1	TRBJ1-6	14	NA	TGTGCCGCTACCGAGGGCTCCTATAATTCACCCCTCCACTTT	CAATEGSYNSPLHF
NA	TRBV11-1	TRBJ2-7	13	many	TGTGCCAGCTCAGGAGTGGGGACCTACGAGCAGTACTTC	CASSGVGTYEQYF
TRBD1	TRBV18	TRBJ2-2	16	many	TGTGCCAGCTCACCAGATGGACAGGGGGCTTCCGGGGAGCTGTTTTTT	CASSPDGQGASGELFF
TRBD1	TRBV9	TRBJ2-4	14	NA	TGTGCCAGCAGCGTAGAAGGGACAGGGAAAATTCAGTACTTC	CASSVEGTGKIQYF
TRBD2	TRBV10-2	TRBJ2-1	16	few	TGCGCCAGCACCGGGACTAGCGGGGGGGTGTACAATGAGCAGTTCTTC	CASTGTSGGVYNEQFF
NA	TRBV27	TRBJ1-1	14	many	TGTGCCAGCAGCTTACCGGACAGAACCTTTGAAGCTTTCTTT	CASSLPDRTFEAFF
NA	TRBV5-6	TRBJ1-1	15	NA	TGTGCCAGCAGCCTATTTGGTCCGGGGGACTCTGAAGCTTTCTTT	CASSLFGPGDSEAFF
TRBD2	TRBV7-9	TRBJ2-5	14	many	TGTGCCAGCAGATTAGCGGGAGGGCAAGAGACCCAGTACTTC	CASRLAGGQETQYF
NA	TRBV3-1	TRBJ2-1	17	NA	TGTGCCAGCAGCCAAGGCCTCGGCAGGGGATCCTACAATGGGCAGTTCTTC	CASSQGLGRGSYNGQFF
TRBD2	TRBV7-2	TRBJ2-5	19	NA	TGTGCCAGCAGCTTTGGACTAGCGGGACTCGGGTGGAATCAAGAGACCCAGTACTTC	CASSFGLAGLGWNQETQYF
TRBD2	TRBV19	TRBJ2-1	15	NA	TGTGCCAGTAGTCGGGGACTAGCAACCTACAATGAGCAGTTCTTC	CASSRGLATYNEQFF
TRBD1	TRBV9	TRBJ1-2	16	few	TGTGCCAGCAGCGTAGGAAGACAGGGGGGGGGTTTTGGCTACACCTTC	CASSVGRQGGGFGYTF
NA	TRBV7-2	TRBJ1-5	15	NA	TGTGCCAGCAGCTGGGAAACGGGGAGCAATCAGCCCCAGCATTTT	CASSWETGSNQPQHF
NA	TRBV6-2/TRBV6-3	TRBJ2-7	14	many	TGTGCCAGCAGTTATGGGTCGGCACCTTACGAGCAGTACTTC	CASSYGSAPYEQYF
NA	TRBV9	TRBJ1-5	14	few	TGTGCCAGCAGCGCCGGGCCGGTCAATCAGCCCCAGCATTTT	CASSAGPVNQPQHF
NA	TRBV4-1	TRBJ2-6	16	few	TGCGCCAGCAGCGTTCTCACAGGGACTGGGGCCAACGTCCTGACTTTC	CASSVLTGTGANVLTF
TRBD2	TRBV15	TRBJ2-3	15	many	TGTGCCACCAGCAGGATAGCGGGAAGCACAGATACGCAGTATTTT	CATSRIAGSTDTQYF
NA	TRBV30	TRBJ1-3	11	many	TGTGCCTGGAGTGGCGGGGACACCATATATTTT	CAWSGGDTIYF
NA	TRBV20-1	TRBJ2-3	12	few	TGCAGTGCCTCTGGGAGGTCAGATACGCAGTATTTT	CSASGRSDTQYF
NA	TRBV19	TRBJ2-3	15	few	TGTGCCAGTACCGACCTGCAGGGATCATCAGATACGCAGTATTTT	CASTDLQGSSDTQYF